The 16 T cell receptor beta chains below all came from one sample that was sequenced in a study of blood T cell repertoires in COVID-19 (dated by TCRdb to about 2020). Libraries were made using the immunoSEQ multiplex PCR assay. TCRdb provides this immuneACCESS table in a form limited to in-frame rearrangements. Some clones are lacking; in checked studies, under half of them reflect an unresolved V gene, and why the rest are absent is not known. This sample has about 150,000 clones in its table, and almost 85% of those were observed once. The ten biggest clones cover less than 3.5% of the sample. Material for sequencing was peripheral blood. The receptors originated from a woman of 80 years or more with COVID-19, enrolled during active disease.

Notes on this clone: This sample includes further DNA sequences coding for the same CDR3. This chain joins TRBV2 and TRBJ2-2; a weak D match, TRBD1 (5 bases). From germline, CDR1 is SNHLY and CDR2 FYNNEI. The CDR3 covers 13 residues. The V end lost 4 bases, the J end lost 8 bases, and 11 bases lay between the germline ends. CDR3 region: CASSVQGGGELFF. The DNA for the CDR3 is TGTGCCAGCAGTGTGCAGGGTGGGGGGGAGCTGTTTTTT.

In this sample, this clone turned up once. This chain uses TRBV7-2 with TRBJ2-7; TRBD2 matches 7 bases. V lost 1 base, J lost 6 bases, and 6 bases stayed unmatched. This CDR3 comprises 14 residues. Germline values: CDR1 SGHTA, CDR2 FQGNSA. The CDR3 sequence is CASSLVPGGSEQYF. DNA of the CDR3: TGTGCCAGCAGCTTAGTCCCCGGGGGGAGCGAGCAGTACTTC.

The chain links TRBV18 to TRBJ2-1; no clear D gene. The CDR3 covers 13 residues. The V gene lost 3 bases and the J gene lost 3 bases, with 6 bases spanning the gap. Germline-derived CDR1 and CDR2 are KGHSH and LQKENI. The DNA of the CDR3 is TGTGCCAGCTCACCGGAGCGCTACAATGAGCAGTTCTTC. Translating it yields CASSPERYNEQFF.

The chain has TRBV9 and TRBJ2-1; 8 nucleotides line up with TRBD1. CDR1 and CDR2 (germline): SGDLS, YYNGEE. The V and J ends lost 0 bases and 8 bases, in that order; junction bases with no gene match: 13. CDR3 size: 17 residues. The CDR3 bases are TGTGCCAGCAGCGTAGACCCCCCAGGGGGCGCATTGGATGAGCAGTTCTTC. It is translated as CASSVDPPGGALDEQFF.

This clone has a single count. The rearrangement uses TRBV15 and TRBJ2-3; the D gene is possibly TRBD1 (5 bases). Trimming left V 0 bases short and J 5 bases short, with 6 bases between. The CDR3 extends over 13 amino acids. In germline, CDR1 is LNHNV, CDR2 YYDKDF (reference sequence). The CDR3 protein is CATSRDQGDTQYF. CDR3 DNA sequence: TGTGCCACCAGCAGAGACCAGGGAGATACGCAGTATTTT.

This clone was counted a few times. The chain links TRBV28 to TRBJ2-5; TRBD1 matches 7 bases. CDR1 MDHEN and CDR2 SYDVKM come from the germline V gene. The V gene end was trimmed by 5 bases and the J gene end by 5 bases; junction bases not matched to a gene: 14. CDR3 length: 16 residues. CDR3 DNA: TGTGCCAGCAGTCGAGGGGGCAGGGGTTCGGTCGAGACCCAGTACTTC. Amino acid sequence: CASSRGGRGSVETQYF.

The J gene is TRBJ1-2, the V gene TRBV27; TRBD1 might be the D (6 bases). This CDR3 has 14 residues. CDR1 is MNHEY and CDR2 is SMNVEV in the germline V gene (reference sequence). V lost 5 bases to trimming and J lost 7 bases, with 17 bases between them. Here the CDR3 reads CASSITGKPAGYTF. The CDR3 nucleotides read TGTGCCAGCAGTATTACAGGGAAACCGGCTGGCTACACCTTC.

This chain connects TRBV5-6 to TRBJ2-4; a possible D gene is TRBD1 (6 bases). This CDR3 is 17 amino acids long. V lost 0 bases, J lost 5 bases, and 18 bases lay in between. Germline V gives CDR1 SGHDT, CDR2 YYEEEE. The CDR3 region has the DNA TGTGCCAGCAGCTTGGTGGGGGCCAGGGGTCAGGAAAACATTCAGTACTTC. It codes for CASSLVGARGQENIQYF.

The V call is TRBV6-2 or TRBV6-3, the J call TRBJ2-5; 8 bases agree with TRBD1. This CDR3 comprises 15 residues. Germline V gene sequence: CDR1 MNHEY, CDR2 SVGEGT. Germline trimming cut 5 bases from V and 5 bases from J; bases unmatched to any gene: 10. CDR3 DNA: TGTGCCAGCAGTACCTCGAGGACAGGGCTGGAGACCCAGTACTTC. This gives the protein CASSTSRTGLETQYF.

This rearrangement joins TRBV30 to TRBJ2-3, with D perhaps matching TRBD2 (6 bases). Trimming took off 3 bases at V and 3 bases at J, with 10 bases between the two ends. Germline assignment: CDR1 GTSNPN and CDR2 SVGIG (reference sequence). The CDR3 is 13 amino acids. The CDR3 reads CAWRSGRTDTQYF. CDR3 coding DNA: TGTGCCTGGAGATCAGGGAGGACAGATACGCAGTATTTT.

This clone was seen once. The junction departs from germline at one end; a sequencing error may be responsible. The V and J genes are TRBV7-2 and TRBJ2-5; TRBD1 might be the D (5 bases). The CDR3 totals 15 residues. CDR1 and CDR2 (germline): SGHTA, FQGNSA. Here the CDR3 DNA reads TGTGCCAGCAGCTTAGCGCGACAGCCCCAAGGGACCCAGTACTTC. Residues: CASSLARQPQGTQYF.

CDR3 in amino acids: CASSQSNYGYTF. The CDR3, as DNA: TGTGCCAGCAGCCAGAGTAACTATGGCTACACCTTC. The chain has TRBV4-2 and TRBJ1-2; D remains unclear. V lost 3 bases to trimming and J lost 1 base, with 3 bases between them. This CDR3 has 12 residues. Germline CDR1 LGHNA, CDR2 YNFKEQ.

The chain couples TRBV18 to TRBJ1-1, with TRBD1 identical over 9 bases. Trimming took 3 bases from V and 2 from J; bases not matched to a gene: 13. The CDR3 loop spans 18 amino acids. Germline V lookup: CDR1 KGHSH, CDR2 LQKENI. CDR3 region: CASSPYFGQGSFNTEAFF. The CDR3 DNA reads as TGTGCCAGCTCACCTTATTTTGGACAGGGGAGTTTTAACACTGAAGCTTTCTTT.

The chain joins TRBV28 to TRBJ2-5; maybe TRBD2 (5 bases). With 5 bases removed from V and 6 bases from J, the gap between germline ends came to 16 bases. The CDR3 has 14 amino acids. Germline CDR1 and CDR2: MDHEN and SYDVKM. The CDR3 spells CASSDGLYRKTQYF. As DNA, the CDR3 is TGTGCCAGCAGTGACGGACTGTACCGAAAGACCCAGTACTTC. Supplemented by reference TRBV28 and TRBJ2-5, the full variable domain reads DVKVTQSSRYLVKRTGEKVFLECVQDMDHENMFWYRQDPGLGLRLIYFSYDVKMKEKGDIPEGYSVSREKKERFSLILESASTNQTSMYLCASSDGLYRKTQYFGPGTRLLVL.

The chain carries TRBV30 and TRBJ1-5, with TRBD1 as a possible D gene (6 bases). Trimming cost V 5 bases and J 7 bases, with 24 bases left between them. This CDR3 has 16 residues. Germline CDR1 and CDR2: GTSNPN and SVGIG (reference sequence). The DNA for the CDR3 is TGTGCCTGGCGGGCGTGGGGGATCGGGGGGCACCAGCCCCAGCATTTT. This sequence encodes CAWRAWGIGGHQPQHF.

This clone was detected once. This sequence joins TRBV7-3 and TRBJ2-2, with 8 nucleotides matching TRBD2. The CDR3 has 15 amino acids. The V gene end was trimmed by 6 bases and the J gene end by 2 bases; junction bases not matched to a gene: 5. Looked up from germline, CDR1 is SGHTA and CDR2 is FQGTGA. For the CDR3, the DNA is TGTGCCAGCAGTTTAGGACTAGCAAACACCGGGGAGCTGTTTTTT. The encoded protein is CASSLGLANTGELFF.